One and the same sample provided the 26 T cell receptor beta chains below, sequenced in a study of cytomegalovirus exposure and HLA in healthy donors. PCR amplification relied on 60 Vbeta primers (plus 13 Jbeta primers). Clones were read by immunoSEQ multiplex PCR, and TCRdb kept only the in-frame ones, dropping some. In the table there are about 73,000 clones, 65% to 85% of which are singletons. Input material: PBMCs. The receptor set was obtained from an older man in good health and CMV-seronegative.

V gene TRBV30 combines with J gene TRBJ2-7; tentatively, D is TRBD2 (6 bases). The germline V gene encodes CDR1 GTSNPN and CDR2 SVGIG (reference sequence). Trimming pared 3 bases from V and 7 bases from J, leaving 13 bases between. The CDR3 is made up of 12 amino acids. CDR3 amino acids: CAWSPQAGEQYF. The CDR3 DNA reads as TGTGCCTGGAGCCCCCAGGCGGGGGAGCAGTACTTC.

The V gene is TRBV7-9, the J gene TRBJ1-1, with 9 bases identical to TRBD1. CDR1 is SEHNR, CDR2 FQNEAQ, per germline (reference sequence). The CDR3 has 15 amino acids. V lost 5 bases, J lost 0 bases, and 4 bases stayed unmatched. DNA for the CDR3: TGTGCCAGCAGCGGAGGACAGGGGATGAACACTGAAGCTTTCTTT. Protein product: CASSGGQGMNTEAFF.

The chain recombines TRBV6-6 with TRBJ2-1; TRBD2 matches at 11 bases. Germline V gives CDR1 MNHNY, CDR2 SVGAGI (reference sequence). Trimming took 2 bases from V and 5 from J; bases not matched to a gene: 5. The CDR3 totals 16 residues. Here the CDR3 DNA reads TGTGCCAGCAGTTACCCGGCTAGCGGGGGGCACAATGAGCAGTTCTTC. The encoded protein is CASSYPASGGHNEQFF.

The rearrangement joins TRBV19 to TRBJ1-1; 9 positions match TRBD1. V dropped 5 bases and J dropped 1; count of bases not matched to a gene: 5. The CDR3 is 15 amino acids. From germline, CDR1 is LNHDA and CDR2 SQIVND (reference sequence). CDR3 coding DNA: TGTGCCAGTAGTCCGCAGGGACAGGGGAACACTGAAGCTTTCTTT. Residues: CASSPQGQGNTEAFF.

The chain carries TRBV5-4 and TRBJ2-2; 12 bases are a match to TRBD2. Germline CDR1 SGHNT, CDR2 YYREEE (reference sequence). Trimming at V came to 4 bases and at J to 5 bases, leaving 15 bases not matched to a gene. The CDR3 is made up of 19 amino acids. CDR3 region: CASSPGSLAGGPRTGELFF. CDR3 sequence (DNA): TGTGCCAGCAGCCCCGGTAGTCTAGCGGGAGGGCCTCGTACCGGGGAGCTGTTTTTT.

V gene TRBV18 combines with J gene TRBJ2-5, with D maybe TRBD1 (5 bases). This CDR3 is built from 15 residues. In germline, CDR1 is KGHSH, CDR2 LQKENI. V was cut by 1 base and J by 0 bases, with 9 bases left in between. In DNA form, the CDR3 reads TGTGCCAGCTCACCACGACAGCAGTACCAAGAGACCCAGTACTTC. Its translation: CASSPRQQYQETQYF. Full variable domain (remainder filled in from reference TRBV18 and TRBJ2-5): NAGVMQNPRHLVRRRGQEARLRCSPMKGHSHVYWYRQLPEEGLKFMVYLQKENIIDESGMPKERFSAEFPKEGPSILRIQQVVRGDSAAYFCASSPRQQYQETQYFGPGTRLLVL.

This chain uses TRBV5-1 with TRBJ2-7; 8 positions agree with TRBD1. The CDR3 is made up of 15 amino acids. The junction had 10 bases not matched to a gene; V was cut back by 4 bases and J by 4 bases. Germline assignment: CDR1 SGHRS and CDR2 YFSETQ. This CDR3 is CASSPRTGFGYEQYF. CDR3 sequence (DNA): TGCGCCAGCAGCCCAAGGACAGGGTTTGGGTACGAGCAGTACTTC.

The CDR3 reads CASEGAYEQYF. The CDR3, as DNA: TGTGCCAGCGAGGGTGCCTACGAGCAGTACTTC. The genes are TRBV6-1 and TRBJ2-7, with D perhaps matching TRBD2 (5 bases). There are 11 residues in the CDR3. Per germline, CDR1 MNHNS and CDR2 SASEGT. Trimming removed 8 bases from V and 2 bases from J, with 7 bases in between.

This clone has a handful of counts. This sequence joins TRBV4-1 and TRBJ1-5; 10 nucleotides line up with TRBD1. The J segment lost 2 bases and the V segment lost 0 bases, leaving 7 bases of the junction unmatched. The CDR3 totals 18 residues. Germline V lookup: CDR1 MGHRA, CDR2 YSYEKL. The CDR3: CASSQDLRGTGGNQPQHF. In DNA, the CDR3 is TGCGCCAGCAGCCAAGATCTACGAGGGACAGGGGGCAATCAGCCCCAGCATTTT.

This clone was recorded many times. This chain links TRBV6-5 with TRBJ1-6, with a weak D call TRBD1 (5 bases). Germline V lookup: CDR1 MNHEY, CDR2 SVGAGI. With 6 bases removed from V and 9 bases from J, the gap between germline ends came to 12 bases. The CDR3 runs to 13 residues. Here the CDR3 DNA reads TGTGCCAGCAGACAGGTTTCTGGTTCACCCCTCCACTTT. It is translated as CASRQVSGSPLHF.

CDR3 sequence reads: CATSRNRQETQYF. CDR3 bases: TGTGCCACCAGCAGAAACAGACAAGAGACCCAGTACTTC. This chain joins TRBV15 and TRBJ2-5; D not resolved. V gave up 2 bases and J gave up 2 bases, with 6 bases separating them. This CDR3 spans 13 amino acids. Germline V CDR1 and CDR2: LNHNV, YYDKDF (reference sequence).

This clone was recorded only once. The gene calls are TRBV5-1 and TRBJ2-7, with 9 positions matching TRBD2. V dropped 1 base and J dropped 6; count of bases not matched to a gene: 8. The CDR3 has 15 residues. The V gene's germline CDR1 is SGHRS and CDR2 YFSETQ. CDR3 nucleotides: TGCGCCAGCAGCTTGTCGGTTAGCGGGAGCATCGAGCAGTACTTC. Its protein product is CASSLSVSGSIEQYF.

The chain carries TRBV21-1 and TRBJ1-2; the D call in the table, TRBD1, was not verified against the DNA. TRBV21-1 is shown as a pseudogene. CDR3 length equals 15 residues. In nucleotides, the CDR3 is TGTGCCAGCAGCAATGGCCCCACACCGTACTATGGCTACACCTTC. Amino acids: CASSNGPTPYYGYTF.

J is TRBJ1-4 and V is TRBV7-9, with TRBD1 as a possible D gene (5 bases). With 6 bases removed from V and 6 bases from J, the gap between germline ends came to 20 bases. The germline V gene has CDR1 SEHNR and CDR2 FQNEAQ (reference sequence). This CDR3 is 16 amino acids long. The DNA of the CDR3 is TGTGCCAGCAGACCAAGCCGGGGGGGAGTGGATGAAAAACTGTTTTTT. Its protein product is CASRPSRGGVDEKLFF.

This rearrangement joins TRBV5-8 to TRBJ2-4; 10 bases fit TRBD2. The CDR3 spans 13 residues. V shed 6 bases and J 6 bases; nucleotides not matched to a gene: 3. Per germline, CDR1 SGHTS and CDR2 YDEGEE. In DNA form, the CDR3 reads TGTGCCAGCACAGCGGGAGGGGGAAACATTCAGTACTTC. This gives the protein CASTAGGGNIQYF.

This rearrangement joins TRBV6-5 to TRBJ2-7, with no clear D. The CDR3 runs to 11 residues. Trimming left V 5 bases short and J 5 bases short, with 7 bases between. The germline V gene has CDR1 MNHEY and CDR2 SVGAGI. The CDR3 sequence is CASSPRDEQYF. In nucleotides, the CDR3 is TGTGCCAGCAGTCCCCGGGACGAGCAGTACTTC.

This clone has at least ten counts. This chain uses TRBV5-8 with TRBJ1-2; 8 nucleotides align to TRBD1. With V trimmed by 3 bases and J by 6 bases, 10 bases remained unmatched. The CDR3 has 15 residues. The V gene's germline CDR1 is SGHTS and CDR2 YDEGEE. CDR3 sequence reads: CASSSPGGAVHGYTF. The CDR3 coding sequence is TGTGCCAGCAGCTCACCAGGGGGCGCGGTCCATGGCTACACCTTC. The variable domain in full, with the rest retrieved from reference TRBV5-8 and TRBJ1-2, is EAGVTQSPTHLIKTRGQQATLRCSPISGHTSVYWYQQALGLGLQFLLWYDEGEERNRGNFPPRFSGRQFPNYSSELNVNALELEDSALYLCASSSPGGAVHGYTFGSGTRLTVV.

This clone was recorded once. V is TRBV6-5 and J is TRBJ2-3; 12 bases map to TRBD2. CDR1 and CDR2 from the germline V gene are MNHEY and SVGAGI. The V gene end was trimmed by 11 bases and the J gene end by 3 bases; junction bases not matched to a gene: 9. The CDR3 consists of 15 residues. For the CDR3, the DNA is TGTGCCCGTGAGAGGACTAGCGGGGCTACAGATACGCAGTATTTT. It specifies CARERTSGATDTQYF.

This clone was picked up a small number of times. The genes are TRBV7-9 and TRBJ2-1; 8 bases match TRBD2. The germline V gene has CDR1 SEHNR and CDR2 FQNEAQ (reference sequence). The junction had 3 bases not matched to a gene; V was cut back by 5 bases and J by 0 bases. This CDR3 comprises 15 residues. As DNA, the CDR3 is TGTGCCAGCAGCCGGGGGGGGAGCTCCTACAATGAGCAGTTCTTC. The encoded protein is CASSRGGSSYNEQFF.

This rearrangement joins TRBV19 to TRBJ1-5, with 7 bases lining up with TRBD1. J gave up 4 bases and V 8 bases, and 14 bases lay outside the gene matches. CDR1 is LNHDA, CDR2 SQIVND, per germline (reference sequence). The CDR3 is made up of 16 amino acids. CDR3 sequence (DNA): TGTGCCAGTTTGACTACAGGGGCGCGGTATAATCAGCCCCAGCATTTT. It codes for CASLTTGARYNQPQHF.

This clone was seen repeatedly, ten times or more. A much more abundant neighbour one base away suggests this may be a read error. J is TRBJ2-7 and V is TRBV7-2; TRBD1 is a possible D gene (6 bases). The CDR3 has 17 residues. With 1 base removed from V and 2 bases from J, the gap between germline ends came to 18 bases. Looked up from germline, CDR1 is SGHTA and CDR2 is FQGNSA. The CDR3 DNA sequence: TGTGCCAGCAGCTTAGTTGGGCCCGGACAGCTTACCTACGAGCAGTACTTC. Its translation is CASSLVGPGQLTYEQYF. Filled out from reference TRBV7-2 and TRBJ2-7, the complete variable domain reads GAGVSQSPSNKVTEKGKDVELRCDPISGHTALYWYRQSLGQGLEFLIYFQGNSAPDKSGLPSDRFSAERTGGSVSTLTIQRTQQEDSAVYLCASSLVGPGQLTYEQYFGPGTRLTVT.

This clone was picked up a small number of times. The CDR3 spells CASSSGSTNYGYTF. CDR3 nucleotides: TGTGCCAGCAGTTCAGGGTCGACTAACTATGGCTACACCTTC. V and J are TRBV7-2 and TRBJ1-2; TRBD1 might be the D (5 bases). CDR1 and CDR2 from the germline V gene are SGHTA and FQGNSA. The V end was cut by 6 bases, the J end by 0 bases, with 11 bases between. CDR3 length equals 14 residues.

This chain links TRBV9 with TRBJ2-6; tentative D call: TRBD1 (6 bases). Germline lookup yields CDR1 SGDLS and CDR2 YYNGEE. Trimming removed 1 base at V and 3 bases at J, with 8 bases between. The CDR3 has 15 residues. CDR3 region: CASSVQGNGANVLTF. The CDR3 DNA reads TGTGCCAGCAGCGTACAGGGGAATGGGGCCAACGTCCTGACTTTC.

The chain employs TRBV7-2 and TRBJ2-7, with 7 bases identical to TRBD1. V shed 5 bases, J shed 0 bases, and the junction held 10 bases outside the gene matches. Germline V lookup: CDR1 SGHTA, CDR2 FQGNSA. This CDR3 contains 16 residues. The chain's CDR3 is CASSRPGQFSSYEQYF. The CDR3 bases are TGTGCCAGCAGCCGCCCGGGACAGTTTAGCTCCTACGAGCAGTACTTC.

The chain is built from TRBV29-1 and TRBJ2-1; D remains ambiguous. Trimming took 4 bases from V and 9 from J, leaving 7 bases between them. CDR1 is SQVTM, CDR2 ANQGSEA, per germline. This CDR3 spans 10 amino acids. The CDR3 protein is CSVATIEQFF. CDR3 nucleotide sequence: TGCAGCGTTGCCACAATTGAGCAGTTCTTC.

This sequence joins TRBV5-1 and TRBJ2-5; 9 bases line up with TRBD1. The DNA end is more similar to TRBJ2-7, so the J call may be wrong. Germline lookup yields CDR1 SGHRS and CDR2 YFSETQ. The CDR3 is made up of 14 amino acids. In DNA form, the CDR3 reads TGCGCCAGCAGCCCCCTCGGGACAGGGAACGAGCAGTACTTC. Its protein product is CASSPLGTGNEQYF.